This TCR beta chain stems from a study of T cells in Graves' hyperthyroidism and ophthalmopathy (dated 2019 in TCRdb). Context from the whole study: Peripheral blood was collected at initial diagnosis, before any treatment. A discovery cohort of about a hundred patients, 43 with Graves' ophthalmopathy and about 60 with stable Graves' hyperthyroidism, was used to find distinguishing TCR V-J signatures. Prospective prediction of ophthalmopathy was tested in an independent validation cohort consisting of about 20 hyperthyroidism patients and 15 or so patients who later progressed to ophthalmopathy. The 100 or so discovery patients were divided at random into training and test sets in a 7:3 ratio. In addition, the study compared T-cell repertoires in thyroid tissue and in blood from five to seven Graves' hyperthyroidism patients. Following sampling, methimazole starting at 30 mg daily was given to hyperthyroidism patients, and high-dose intravenous methylprednisolone was given to ophthalmopathy patients. The paper describes TCR Vbeta CDR3 sequencing of 120 to 150 peripheral blood samples, made up of 43 ophthalmopathy patients, around 78 hyperthyroidism patients and roughly 17 progressor patients. Study-wide conclusions, independent of this receptor: A model built on a 13 V-J signature distinguished ophthalmopathy from stable hyperthyroidism, reaching roughly 88% sensitivity and about 81% specificity in cross-validation and 80%/75% in testing. During validation, the model predicted progression to ophthalmopathy a median of roughly six months ahead of onset, with more than 55% sensitivity and around 73% specificity. No statistical method was used to fix the sample size in advance, and group allocation was not hidden from the investigators. Most expanded thyroid clonotypes (frequency above 0.001) were also found in blood, which suggests that blood repertoires may mirror thyroid immune responses.

A patient counted as having stable Graves' hyperthyroidism if no progression to ophthalmopathy occurred over 18 months of follow-up. The hyperthyroidism patients were between 18 and 65 years old and newly diagnosed, with a disease duration of less than 2 months. Patients with uncontrolled infections, other autoimmune diseases, pregnancy or lactation were excluded. Clinical symptoms, serum thyroxine and TRAb, thyroid ultrasound, and orbital computed tomography formed the basis for the diagnoses. PBMCs were isolated from about 9 ml of fresh peripheral blood by Ficoll-Paque density gradient centrifugation. Trizol reagent was used to extract total RNA, and RNA quality was then checked on an Agilent 2100 Bioanalyzer. As regards this clonotype: Its antigen has not been determined. This may arise from a read error, as a much more abundant clone is one base away.

Trimming takes 6 bases off V and 4 bases off J; junction bases not matched to a gene: 7. Taken from the germline V gene, the CDR1 and CDR2 loops are SGHTA and FQGNSA. The CDR3 goes from the cysteine to the phenylalanine over 15 residues. Only the CDR3 portion is preserved as DNA: 45 bases, with reading frame beginning at the first base. The TCR beta CDR3 regions were amplified from the RNA transcripts. The TCR CDR3 was subjected to a first round of RT-PCR using the HTBI primer set and the Qiagen OneStep RT-PCR kit. Libraries were constructed in a second round of multiplex PCR, after which size selection and purification were performed. The libraries were sequenced on an Illumina HiSeq2000 using paired-end 100 bp reads. The paper's processing steps were these. Raw data were processed with SOAPnuke, discarding reads with adapters, uncalled bases, mean Phred below 15, or no exact constant-primer or identifier match. High-quality paired reads were merged using COPE v1.2.5, and each unique nucleotide sequence was defined as a clonotype. MiTCR v1.1 was used to align clonotypes to the IMGT TRBV, TRBD and TRBJ reference segments. The analysis was restricted to V-J combinations with a frequency above 0.0001, which together covered around 99% of the repertoires. A TCS score was defined as the ratio of F50 (clonal expansion) to E x V (chaos), with BLOSUM62-based TCRdist applied between CDR3 peptides within each V-J. Welch's t-statistics and random forest reduced around 520 V-J features to 13, which were used in a naive Bayes classifier (R e1071). Thyroid-blood repertoire similarity was quantified with the Morisita-Horn index. TCRdb itself trimmed the public reads at Q25 with fastp, ran MiXCR and retained productive beta chains. Entries that share a CDR3 protein sequence are merged under the most common genes and DNA. TCRdb's processing, not the authors', yielded these V and J calls. The sample yields 800,000 or so distinct CDR3 sequences; roughly 37% were counted once. The leading ten clones occupy about 8.9% of the sample.

The source of this sequence is a young man with Graves' hyperthyroidism. Material: blood. The chain couples TRBV7-2 to TRBJ1-3; 9 bases in the middle match TRBD1. The CDR3 loop reads CASRPGTGSGNTIYF. In nucleotide form, the sequence is TGTGCCAGCAGACCCGGGACAGGGTCCGGAAACACCATATATTTT.